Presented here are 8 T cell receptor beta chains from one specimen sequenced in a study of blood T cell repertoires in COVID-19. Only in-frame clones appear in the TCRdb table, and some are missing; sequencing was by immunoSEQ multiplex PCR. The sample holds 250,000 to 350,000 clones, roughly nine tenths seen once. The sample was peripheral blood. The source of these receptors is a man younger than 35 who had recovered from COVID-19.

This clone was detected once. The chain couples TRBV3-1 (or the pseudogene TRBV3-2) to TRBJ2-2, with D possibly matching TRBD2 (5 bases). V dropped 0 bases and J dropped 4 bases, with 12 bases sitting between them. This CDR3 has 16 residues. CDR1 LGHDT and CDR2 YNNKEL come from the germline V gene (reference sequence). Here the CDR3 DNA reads TGTGCCAGCAGCCAAGAAATAGGACTCTCCACCGGGGAGCTGTTTTTT. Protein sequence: CASSQEIGLSTGELFF.

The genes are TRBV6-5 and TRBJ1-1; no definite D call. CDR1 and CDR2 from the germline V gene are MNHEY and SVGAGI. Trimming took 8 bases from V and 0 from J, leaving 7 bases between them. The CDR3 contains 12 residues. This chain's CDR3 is CASGEMNTEAFF. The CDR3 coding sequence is TGTGCCAGCGGGGAGATGAACACTGAAGCTTTCTTT.

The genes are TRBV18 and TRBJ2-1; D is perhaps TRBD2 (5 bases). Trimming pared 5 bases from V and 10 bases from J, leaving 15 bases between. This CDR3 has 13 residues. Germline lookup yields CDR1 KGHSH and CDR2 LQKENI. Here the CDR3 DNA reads TGTGCCAGCTCATCCGTCACCGGGGAAGAGCAGTTCTTC. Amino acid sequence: CASSSVTGEEQFF.

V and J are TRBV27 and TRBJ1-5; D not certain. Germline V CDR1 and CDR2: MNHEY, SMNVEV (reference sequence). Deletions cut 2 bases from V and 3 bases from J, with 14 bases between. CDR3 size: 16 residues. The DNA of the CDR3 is TGTGCCAGCAGTTTAATCGCAGGAAAATCCAATCAGCCCCAGCATTTT. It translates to CASSLIAGKSNQPQHF.

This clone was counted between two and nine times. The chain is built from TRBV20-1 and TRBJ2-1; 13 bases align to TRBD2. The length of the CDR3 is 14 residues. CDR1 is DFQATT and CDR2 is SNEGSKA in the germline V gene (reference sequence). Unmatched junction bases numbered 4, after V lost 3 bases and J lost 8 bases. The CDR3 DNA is TGCAGTGCTAGTGGGACTAGCGGGGTATATGAGCAGTTCTTC. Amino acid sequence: CSASGTSGVYEQFF.

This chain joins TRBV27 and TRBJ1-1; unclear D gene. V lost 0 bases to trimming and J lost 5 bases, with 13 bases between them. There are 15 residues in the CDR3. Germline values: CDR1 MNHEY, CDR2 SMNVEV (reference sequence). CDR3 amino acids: CASSLSWAVGTEAFF. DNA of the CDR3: TGTGCCAGCAGTTTATCGTGGGCAGTTGGGACTGAAGCTTTCTTT.

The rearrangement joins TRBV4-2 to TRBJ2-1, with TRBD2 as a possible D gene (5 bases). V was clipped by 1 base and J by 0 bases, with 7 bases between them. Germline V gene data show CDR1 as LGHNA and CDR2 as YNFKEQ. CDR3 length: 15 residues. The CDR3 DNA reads TGTGCCAGCAGCCAAGTGGCGGGCTCCTACAATGAGCAGTTCTTC. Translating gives CASSQVAGSYNEQFF.

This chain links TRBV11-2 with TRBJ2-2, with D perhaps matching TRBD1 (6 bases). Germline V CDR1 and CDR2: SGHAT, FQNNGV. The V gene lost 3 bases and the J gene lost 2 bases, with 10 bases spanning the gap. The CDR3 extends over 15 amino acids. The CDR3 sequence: CASSFRGINTGELFF. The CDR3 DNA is TGTGCCAGCAGCTTCAGGGGAATTAACACCGGGGAGCTGTTTTTT.